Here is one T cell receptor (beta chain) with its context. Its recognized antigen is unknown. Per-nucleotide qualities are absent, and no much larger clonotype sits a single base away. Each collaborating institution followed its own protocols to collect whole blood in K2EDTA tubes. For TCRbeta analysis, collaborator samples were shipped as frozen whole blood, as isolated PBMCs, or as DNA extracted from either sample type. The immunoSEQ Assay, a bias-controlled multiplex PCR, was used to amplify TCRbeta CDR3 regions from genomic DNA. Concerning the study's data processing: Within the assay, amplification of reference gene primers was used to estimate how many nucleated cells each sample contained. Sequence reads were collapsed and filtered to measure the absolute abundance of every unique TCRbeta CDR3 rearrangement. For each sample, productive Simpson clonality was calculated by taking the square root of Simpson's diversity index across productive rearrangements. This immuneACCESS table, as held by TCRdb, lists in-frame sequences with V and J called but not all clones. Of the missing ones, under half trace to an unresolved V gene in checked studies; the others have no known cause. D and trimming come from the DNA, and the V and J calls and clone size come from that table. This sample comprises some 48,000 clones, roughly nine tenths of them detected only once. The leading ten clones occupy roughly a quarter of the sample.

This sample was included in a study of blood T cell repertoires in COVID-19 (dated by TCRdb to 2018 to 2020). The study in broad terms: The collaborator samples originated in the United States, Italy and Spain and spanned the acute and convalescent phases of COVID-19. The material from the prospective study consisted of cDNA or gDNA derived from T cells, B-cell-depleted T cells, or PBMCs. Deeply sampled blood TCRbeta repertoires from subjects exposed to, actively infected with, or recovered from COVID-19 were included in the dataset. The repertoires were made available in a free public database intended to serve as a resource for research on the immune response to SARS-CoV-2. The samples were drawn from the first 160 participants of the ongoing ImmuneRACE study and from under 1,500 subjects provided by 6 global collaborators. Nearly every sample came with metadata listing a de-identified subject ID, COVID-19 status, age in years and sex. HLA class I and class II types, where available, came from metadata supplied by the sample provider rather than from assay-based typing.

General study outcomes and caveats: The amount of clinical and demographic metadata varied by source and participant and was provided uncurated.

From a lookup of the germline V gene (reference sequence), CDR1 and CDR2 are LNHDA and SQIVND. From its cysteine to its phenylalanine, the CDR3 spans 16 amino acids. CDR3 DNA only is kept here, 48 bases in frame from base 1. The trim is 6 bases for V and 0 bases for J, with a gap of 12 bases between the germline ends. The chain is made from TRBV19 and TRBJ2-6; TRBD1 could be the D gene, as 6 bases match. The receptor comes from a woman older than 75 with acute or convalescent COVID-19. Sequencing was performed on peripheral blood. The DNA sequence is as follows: TGTGCCAGTAGCAGACAGGTGATCTCTGGGGCCAACGTCCTGACTTTC. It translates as CASSRQVISGANVLTF.